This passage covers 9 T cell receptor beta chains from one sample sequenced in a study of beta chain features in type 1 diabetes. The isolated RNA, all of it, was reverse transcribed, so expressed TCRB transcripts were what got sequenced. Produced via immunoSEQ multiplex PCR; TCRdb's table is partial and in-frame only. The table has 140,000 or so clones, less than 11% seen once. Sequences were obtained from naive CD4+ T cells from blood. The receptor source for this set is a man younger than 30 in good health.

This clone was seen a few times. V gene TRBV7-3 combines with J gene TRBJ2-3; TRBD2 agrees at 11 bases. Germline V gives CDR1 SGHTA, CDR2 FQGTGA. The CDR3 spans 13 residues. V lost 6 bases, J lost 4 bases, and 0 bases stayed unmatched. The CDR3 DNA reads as TGTGCCAGCAGACTAGCGGGGGCAGATACGCAGTATTTT. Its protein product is CASRLAGADTQYF.

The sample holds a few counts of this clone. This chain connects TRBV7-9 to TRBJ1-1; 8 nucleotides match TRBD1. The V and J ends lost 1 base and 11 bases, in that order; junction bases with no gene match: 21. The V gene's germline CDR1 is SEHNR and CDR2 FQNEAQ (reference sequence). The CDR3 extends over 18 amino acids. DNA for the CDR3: TGTGCCAGCAGCTTAGAAGGGCCCGGGCAGGGGGCGCGGGTGTTGGCTTTCTTT. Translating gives CASSLEGPGQGARVLAFF.

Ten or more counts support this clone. The CDR3 bases are TGTGCCACCAGCTCCCGGACTCCTCAAGAGACCCAGTACTTC. It codes for CATSSRTPQETQYF. This sequence joins TRBV15 and TRBJ2-5; possible D gene TRBD2, 5 bases. Germline lookup yields CDR1 LNHNV and CDR2 YYDKDF (reference sequence). The ends were cut back, 5 bases at V and 2 bases at J, with 12 bases in the middle. The CDR3 sequence is 14 residues long.

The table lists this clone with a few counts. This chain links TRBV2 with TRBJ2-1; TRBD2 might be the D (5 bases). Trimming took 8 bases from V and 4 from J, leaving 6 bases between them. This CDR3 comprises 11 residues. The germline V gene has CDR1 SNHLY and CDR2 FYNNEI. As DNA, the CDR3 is TGTGCCAGCGTAGCGTACAATGAGCAGTTCTTC. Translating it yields CASVAYNEQFF.

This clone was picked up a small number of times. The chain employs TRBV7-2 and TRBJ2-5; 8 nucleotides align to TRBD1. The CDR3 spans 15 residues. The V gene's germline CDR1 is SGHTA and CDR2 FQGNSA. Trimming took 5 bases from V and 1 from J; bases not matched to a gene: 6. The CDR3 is CASSPRDRRQETQYF. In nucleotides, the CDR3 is TGTGCCAGCAGCCCAAGGGACAGGCGCCAAGAGACCCAGTACTTC.

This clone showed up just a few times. The CDR3 sequence: CASSVGLAGYGYNEQFF. The CDR3 DNA follows: TGTGCCAGCAGCGTGGGGCTAGCGGGGTACGGATACAATGAGCAGTTCTTC. The chain joins TRBV9 to TRBJ2-1; 9 nucleotides match TRBD2. CDR3 length: 17 amino acids. From germline, CDR1 is SGDLS and CDR2 YYNGEE. Trimming at V came to 2 bases and at J to 4 bases, leaving 10 bases not matched to a gene.

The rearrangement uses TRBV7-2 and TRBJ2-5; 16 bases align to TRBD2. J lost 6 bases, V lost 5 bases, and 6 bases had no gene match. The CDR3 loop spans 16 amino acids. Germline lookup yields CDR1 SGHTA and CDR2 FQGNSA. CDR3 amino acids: CASSPGLAGGRKTQYF. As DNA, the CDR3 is TGTGCCAGCAGCCCGGGACTAGCGGGGGGGAGGAAGACCCAGTACTTC.

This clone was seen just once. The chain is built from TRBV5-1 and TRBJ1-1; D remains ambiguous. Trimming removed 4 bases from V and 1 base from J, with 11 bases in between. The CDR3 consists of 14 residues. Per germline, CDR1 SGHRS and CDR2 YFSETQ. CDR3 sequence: CASSGQVTNTEAFF. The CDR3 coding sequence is TGCGCCAGCAGCGGCCAGGTCACGAACACTGAAGCTTTCTTT.

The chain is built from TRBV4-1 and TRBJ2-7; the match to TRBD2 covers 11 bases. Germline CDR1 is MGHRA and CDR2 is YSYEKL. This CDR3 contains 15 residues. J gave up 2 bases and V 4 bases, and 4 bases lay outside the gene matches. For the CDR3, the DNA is TGCGCCAGCAGCCTGACTAGCGGGGAAACCTACGAGCAGTACTTC. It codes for CASSLTSGETYEQYF.